Each of the 2 T cell receptor beta chains below was sequenced from the same sample in a study of T cell responses to AZD1222 COVID-19 vaccine. Assay used: immunoSEQ multiplex PCR; TCRdb lists only in-frame clones, some missing. The data contain roughly 150,000 clones, over 75% of them singletons. The source material was peripheral blood, sampled on day 0 of AZD1222 vaccination. The receptors come from an adult in good health.

V usage is TRBV9 and J usage is TRBJ2-3, with 16 bases that match TRBD2. Per germline, CDR1 SGDLS and CDR2 YYNGEE. This CDR3 is built from 18 residues. The V segment lost 4 bases and the J segment 0 bases; nucleotides outside the gene matches: 5. The CDR3 DNA reads as TGTGCCAGCAGCTCGGGACTAGCGGGAGGGCGGAGCACAGATACGCAGTATTTT. As protein: CASSSGLAGGRSTDTQYF.

This chain uses TRBV19 with TRBJ2-1, with D possibly being TRBD2 (5 bases). This CDR3 spans 15 amino acids. The germline CDR1 and CDR2 sequences are LNHDA and SQIVND (reference sequence). The ends were cut back, 10 bases at V and 6 bases at J, with 22 bases in the middle. In DNA, the CDR3 is TGTGCCACCACACTAGACGGGGTATCGTCCAATGAGCAGTTCTTC. Protein: CATTLDGVSSNEQFF.